This TCR beta chain was retrieved from a study of glioma-infiltrating T cells. Findings and limits, study-wide: Tissue-blood divergence was below expectation in non-neoplastic patients, above in gliomas.

V was shortened by 0 bases and J by 5 bases, with 13 bases between the two germline ends. From germline, CDR1 is MNHEY and CDR2 SVGEGT. This CDR3 has 15 amino acids. TCR alpha and beta CDR3 regions were amplified from RNA using iRepertoire nested multiplex PCR. One entry per CDR3 protein, called by TCRdb with MiXCR from the multiplex PCR reads. The table includes about 130,000 distinct CDR3 sequences, 20% to 25% detected once. This clonotype was detected many times. Its antigen is not known. This sequence was found in a human donor with low-grade glioma or glioblastoma, undergoing nonglioma brain surgery, or in good health (not recorded which). The material sequenced was glioma tissue, nonneoplastic brain tissue, or PBMCs (not recorded which). V is TRBV6-2 or TRBV6-3 and J is TRBJ1-2; D is ambiguous. The CDR3 reads CASSYSNRGEYGYTF. The CDR3 coding sequence is TGTGCCAGCAGTTACTCTAACCGGGGAGAGTATGGCTACACCTTC.